What follows are 25 T cell receptor beta chains derived from one specimen sequenced in a study of identifying expanded T cells in peripheral blood. Only in-frame clones appear in the TCRdb table, and some are missing; sequencing was by immunoSEQ multiplex PCR. The sample has about 130,000 clones; approximately 86% are singletons. The sequenced material came from blood. These receptors all stem from a person aged 18 to 75 in good health.

The chain carries TRBV11-2 and TRBJ2-7; 10 bases map to TRBD1. Per germline, CDR1 SGHAT and CDR2 FQNNGV. This CDR3 has 14 residues. V lost 3 bases and J lost 5; bases outside the gene matches: 4. The CDR3 loop reads CASSLRTGGDEQYF. As DNA, the CDR3 is TGTGCCAGCAGCTTGCGGACAGGGGGAGACGAGCAGTACTTC.

The chain employs TRBV6-5 and TRBJ1-2; D gene unclear. This CDR3 comprises 15 residues. The germline CDR1 and CDR2 sequences are MNHEY and SVGAGI. Trimming left V 4 bases short and J 4 bases short, with 16 bases between. This CDR3 reads CASSSPPSRLYGYTF. CDR3 in DNA: TGTGCCAGCAGTTCCCCACCGTCGCGACTCTATGGCTACACCTTC.

The chain carries TRBV6-1 and TRBJ2-1, with TRBD2 as a possible D gene (6 bases). The V gene lost 1 base and the J gene lost 6 bases, with 10 bases spanning the gap. The V gene's germline CDR1 is MNHNS and CDR2 SASEGT. The CDR3 sequence is 14 residues long. This CDR3 is CASSEGGLSNEQFF. The CDR3 DNA sequence: TGTGCCAGCAGTGAAGGGGGACTTTCCAATGAGCAGTTCTTC.

CDR3 bases: TGTGCCAGTTCCATGGGGACGGGAGAGACCCAGTACTTC. Its protein is CASSMGTGETQYF. The chain carries TRBV28 and TRBJ2-5; D tentatively fits TRBD1 or TRBD2 (5 bases each). V lost 9 bases and J 4 bases, leaving 15 bases between the germline ends. CDR1 and CDR2 (germline): MDHEN, SYDVKM. There are 13 residues in the CDR3.

V usage is TRBV6-5 and J usage is TRBJ1-1; D gene unclear. In germline, CDR1 is MNHEY, CDR2 SVGAGI. The V and J ends lost 0 bases and 6 bases respectively, with 8 bases between them. The CDR3 loop spans 13 amino acids. CDR3 residues: CASSYSRYAEAFF. CDR3 coding DNA: TGTGCCAGCAGTTACTCGAGGTATGCTGAAGCTTTCTTT.

J is TRBJ1-4 and V is TRBV5-1; 8 bases align to TRBD1. The CDR3 loop spans 14 amino acids. V gave up 4 bases and J gave up 6 bases; unmatched junction bases: 5. Germline V gives CDR1 SGHRS, CDR2 YFSETQ. The CDR3 coding sequence is TGCGCCAGCAGCAATGGACAGGGTGATGAAAAACTGTTTTTT. Amino acid sequence: CASSNGQGDEKLFF.

The CDR3 nucleotides are TGCGCCAGCAGCCCAACTCGGGACAGTGAAGCTTTCTTT. This gives the protein CASSPTRDSEAFF. The rearrangement joins TRBV5-1 to TRBJ1-1; 7 nucleotides match TRBD1. Germline V lookup: CDR1 SGHRS, CDR2 YFSETQ. The length of the CDR3 is 13 residues. The V and J ends lost 4 bases and 7 bases, in that order; junction bases with no gene match: 7.

J is TRBJ1-4 and V is TRBV5-1; D remains ambiguous. From germline, CDR1 is SGHRS and CDR2 YFSETQ. CDR3 length equals 16 residues. Trimming left V 1 base short and J 8 bases short, with 18 bases between. CDR3 residues: CASSLTSSTFGEKLFF. The CDR3 nucleotides read TGCGCCAGCAGCTTGACGTCCAGTACATTTGGGGAAAAACTGTTTTTT.

The V call is TRBV10-3, the J call TRBJ1-1; 8 nucleotides align to TRBD1. Trimming at V came to 7 bases and at J to 1 base, leaving 5 bases not matched to a gene. The germline V gene encodes CDR1 ENHRY and CDR2 SYGVKD. This CDR3 comprises 14 residues. CDR3: CAITSTGANTEAFF. The CDR3 nucleotides read TGTGCCATCACCTCGACAGGGGCGAACACTGAAGCTTTCTTT.

This clone has just one count. The chain recombines TRBV19 with TRBJ2-5, with 7 bases matching TRBD1. The germline gives CDR1 LNHDA, CDR2 SQIVND (reference sequence). This CDR3 has 13 amino acids. The ends lost 11 bases at V and 3 bases at J; junction bases unmatched: 9. The CDR3: CACGTALEETQYF. In DNA, the CDR3 is TGTGCCTGTGGGACAGCTCTAGAAGAGACCCAGTACTTC.

This chain uses TRBV15 with TRBJ2-5; TRBD1 is a possible D gene (6 bases). Deletions cut 6 bases from V and 1 base from J, with 18 bases between. The CDR3 has 16 amino acids. Germline values: CDR1 LNHNV, CDR2 YYDKDF (reference sequence). CDR3 nucleotide sequence: TGTGCCACCAGAGGCGGACAGACGCCCCTCCAAGAGACCCAGTACTTC. Amino acids: CATRGGQTPLQETQYF.

The rearrangement joins TRBV6-1 to TRBJ1-6, with a possible D match to TRBD1 (5 bases). Germline V gene data show CDR1 as MNHNS and CDR2 as SASEGT. The germline V and J ends were trimmed by 4 bases and 8 bases, with 18 bases remaining between them. The CDR3 spans 16 residues. The CDR3 protein is CASSVRPGRGDSPLHF. CDR3 DNA sequence: TGTGCCAGCAGTGTTCGCCCGGGAAGAGGGGATTCACCCCTCCACTTT.

V is TRBV5-1 and J is TRBJ1-2; maybe TRBD1 (5 bases). The CDR3 is 15 amino acids. CDR1 is SGHRS, CDR2 YFSETQ, per germline. Trimming cost V 2 bases and J 3 bases, with 14 bases left between them. CDR3 amino acids: CASSFEGQGDYGYTF. The CDR3 DNA is TGCGCCAGCAGCTTTGAGGGGCAGGGCGACTATGGCTACACCTTC.

This clone occurred once. The V gene is TRBV28, the J gene TRBJ2-3; D unresolved. The CDR3 runs to 11 residues. V lost 8 bases to trimming and J lost 6 bases, with 9 bases between them. Per germline, CDR1 MDHEN and CDR2 SYDVKM. For the CDR3, the DNA is TGTGCCAGCGGGTCAATGGATACGCAGTATTTT. It specifies CASGSMDTQYF.

This chain joins TRBV7-3 and TRBJ2-1, with TRBD2 matching over 8 bases. The CDR3 runs 13 residues. Unmatched junction bases numbered 4, after V lost 5 bases and J lost 7 bases. Germline CDR1 and CDR2: SGHTA and FQGTGA. The CDR3 region has the DNA TGTGCCAGCAGCCCCGGGAGGGGGAATGAGCAGTTCTTC. It is translated as CASSPGRGNEQFF.

This clone was seen a handful of times. The chain uses TRBV28 and TRBJ1-2, with TRBD1 as a possible D gene (5 bases). The V gene's germline CDR1 is MDHEN and CDR2 SYDVKM. The CDR3 has 12 amino acids. V was cut by 6 bases and J by 8 bases, with 13 bases left in between. The CDR3 sequence: CASSPTVYGYTF. CDR3 nucleotide sequence: TGTGCCAGCAGCCCGACAGTATACGGCTACACCTTC.

V gene TRBV6-6 combines with J gene TRBJ1-2; TRBD1 matches at 9 bases. V shed 1 base and J 2 bases; nucleotides not matched to a gene: 5. Germline V gives CDR1 MNHNY, CDR2 SVGAGI (reference sequence). The CDR3 loop spans 16 amino acids. CDR3 in DNA: TGTGCCAGCAGTTACTACGGGACAGGGTCCAACTATGGCTACACCTTC. Translation: CASSYYGTGSNYGYTF.

The V call is TRBV14, the J call TRBJ2-7, with 8 bases that match TRBD1. V lost 0 bases to trimming and J lost 3 bases; unmatched junction nucleotides: 4. CDR3 length: 15 residues. Germline CDR1 reads SGHDN; CDR2 reads FVKESK. CDR3 sequence: CASSQDTGGIYEQYF. The CDR3 bases are TGTGCCAGCAGCCAAGATACAGGGGGAATCTACGAGCAGTACTTC.

The CDR3 DNA sequence: TGCAGCGTTACACAGGAGTTTAACTATGGCTACACCTTC. It specifies CSVTQEFNYGYTF. The chain uses TRBV29-1 and TRBJ1-2; weak D call: TRBD1 (5 bases). This CDR3 comprises 13 residues. The germline V gene encodes CDR1 SQVTM and CDR2 ANQGSEA. The ends were cut back, 5 bases at V and 1 base at J, with 11 bases in the middle.

The chain links TRBV28 to TRBJ2-1; no clear D gene. V lost 5 bases, J lost 8 bases, and 16 bases lay in between. Germline V gene data show CDR1 as MDHEN and CDR2 as SYDVKM. The CDR3 length is 14 residues. CDR3 sequence reads: CASSEPLGSHEQFF. CDR3 sequence (DNA): TGTGCCAGCAGTGAACCCCTCGGGTCCCATGAGCAGTTCTTC.

The chain uses TRBV2 and TRBJ2-7; possible D gene TRBD2, 7 bases. Between the trimmed V and J ends, which lost 5 bases and 0 bases, there was a span of 17 bases. The CDR3 runs to 16 residues. Germline V lookup: CDR1 SNHLY, CDR2 FYNNEI. CDR3 protein: CASSPAVGGASYEQYF. CDR3 nucleotides: TGTGCCAGCAGTCCAGCGGTGGGGGGGGCCTCCTACGAGCAGTACTTC.

This clone appeared a few times. The chain has TRBV19 and TRBJ1-5; a possible D gene is TRBD1 (6 bases). Germline CDR1 reads LNHDA; CDR2 reads SQIVND (reference sequence). The CDR3 is made up of 15 amino acids. Deletions cut 3 bases from V and 1 base from J, with 10 bases between. This chain's CDR3 is CASSIAGVSNQPQHF. The DNA for the CDR3 is TGTGCCAGTAGTATTGCAGGGGTGAGCAATCAGCCCCAGCATTTT.

About this clone: The sample contains more than one DNA sequence encoding this CDR3. The chain couples TRBV9 to TRBJ1-2; TRBD1 matches 8 bases. Germline V gives CDR1 SGDLS, CDR2 YYNGEE. CDR3 size: 12 residues. Trimming at V came to 1 base and at J to 7 bases, leaving 0 bases not matched to a gene. DNA for the CDR3: TGTGCCAGCAGCGTAACAGGGGGTGGCTACACCTTC. Translation: CASSVTGGGYTF.

The gene calls are TRBV7-2 and TRBJ1-2, with 8 bases matching TRBD1. The germline gives CDR1 SGHTA, CDR2 FQGNSA. Germline trimming cut 1 base from V and 2 bases from J; bases unmatched to any gene: 6. This CDR3 comprises 16 residues. The DNA of the CDR3 is TGTGCCAGCAGCTTAGACCTCGCAGGGGGCAACTATGGCTACACCTTC. Its translation: CASSLDLAGGNYGYTF. The full variable domain, completed using reference TRBV7-2 and TRBJ1-2, is GAGVSQSPSNKVTEKGKDVELRCDPISGHTALYWYRQSLGQGLEFLIYFQGNSAPDKSGLPSDRFSAERTGGSVSTLTIQRTQQEDSAVYLCASSLDLAGGNYGYTFGSGTRLTVV.

In its sample, this clone was seen once. The chain employs TRBV5-1 and TRBJ2-7; D call uncertain. This CDR3 is built from 14 residues. Between the trimmed V and J ends, which lost 2 bases and 2 bases, there was a span of 11 bases. Germline CDR1 reads SGHRS; CDR2 reads YFSETQ. The CDR3 reads CASSFSSRAYEQYF. CDR3 DNA: TGCGCCAGCAGCTTTTCGTCCCGAGCCTACGAGCAGTACTTC.